This TCR beta chain was documented in a study of shared clonotypes between healthy human individuals (dated by TCRdb to 2020 to 2021). Study-level background: The cohort included a few men and a couple of women between 18 and 49 years of age. For each donor, three plates each were used for CD4 naive and CD4 memory, two plates were used for CD8 naive, and one plate was used for CD8 memory. To estimate repertoire size and how much clonotypes are shared between individuals, the study performed deep sequencing of blood TCR repertoires from five healthy adults. To increase sequencing depth and limit assay-specific biases, different laboratories used diverse techniques to prepare libraries and sequence TCR repertoires. Per donor, leukapheresis produced somewhere between about 0.94 and 9.5 billion PBMCs. General study outcomes and caveats: Based on pairwise subsampling, the degree of clonotype sharing among donors was expected to be affected by sequencing depth. Sampling was limited to blood, and TCR repertoires in tissue likely differ from TCR repertoires in blood. Compared with non-shared clonotypes, clonotypes shared by all four sorted-subset donors had higher generation probabilities. Because the study included a small number of donors, the genetic and exposure-history diversity represented was limited. Naive subsets generally had larger estimated clonotype richness than memory subsets did. About 5% of naive CD4, 3.5% of naive CD8, 2.3% of memory CD4, and over 0.35% of memory CD8 clonotypes were shared across several donors. Even with the large sequencing depth, rarefaction of the sorted-subset datasets indicated that sequencing was incomplete.

On this clone itself: Its antigen specificity is not known. No base-level quality is on record; no much larger clone is a single base apart.

Using the deep immunoSEQ assay, multiplex PCR amplified TCR CDR3 regions from genomic DNA. For each cell subset, the extracted genomic DNA was distributed evenly across all wells of several immunoSEQ 96-well plates, and each plate served as one replicate. For sorted subsets, around 200 ng genomic DNA, equal to tens of thousands of T cell genomes, was loaded into each replicate PCR. Purified libraries were quantified with a Qubit 3.0 fluorometer, sized on a Bioanalyzer 2100, and re-quantified with the KAPA Library Quantification kit. Each immunoSEQ 96-well plate was sequenced on its own single-read 150-cycle Illumina NextSeq 550 flow cell. In the authors' own workflow: Because the immunoSEQ output included only junctional sequences and no quality scores, the filtering could not be the same as the filtering used for full-length reads. To assign V/J genes and CDR3, sequences were annotated against IMGT germline references using PyIR, a Python wrapper for IgBLAST v1.9. Reads with weak V/J assignments (E-value above 1e-6), missing CDR3, stop codons, out-of-frame junctions, or ambiguous translated residues were removed. V3J clonotypes were defined by identical inferred V gene, J gene, and CDR3 amino acid sequence. Percentage overlap between repertoires was calculated by dividing the number of shared unique clonotypes by the size of the smaller repertoire. Three approaches were used to assess repertoire richness: RTK rarefaction, the Chao1 estimator, and Recon v2.1 estimates of unobserved clonotypes. For all TCRbeta clonotypes obtained by the gDNA method from a few donors, generation probabilities were computed with OLGA. TCRdb holds this immuneACCESS table with in-frame rearrangements only. Some clones are missing; in checked studies, unresolved V genes explain under half, and the rest has no known cause. V and J calls plus clone size are reproduced from that table; the DNA served to infer D and trimming. Recorded for this sample are 2 million to 2.5 million clones; 93% of them occurred a single time. About 0.39% of the sample is taken by the ten largest.

V is trimmed back by 0 bases and J by 6 bases, and the junction contains 8 bases that no gene match accounts for. Counted from cysteine to phenylalanine, this CDR3 has 15 amino acids. Only the CDR3 DNA stays, 45 bases, in frame from base 1. Per the germline V gene, SGHRS is the CDR1 and YFSETQ is the CDR2. Healthy HIV-negative adults with no recently reported acute infections or vaccinations were included as donors. Only Caucasian adults living in Nashville, Tennessee, USA were represented among the donors. CD4+ T cells were enriched through magnetic negative selection, after which naive cells were positively selected on CD45RA and the remaining negative fraction served as the memory subset. Blood was collected by leukapheresis, and PBMCs were isolated by Ficoll-Histopaque density gradient centrifugation and then cryopreserved in liquid nitrogen vapor phase. Analytical flow cytometry was used to check the purity and quantity of every magnetically sorted T cell population. Genomic DNA was isolated from each sorted fraction and quantified by UV absorbance on a Nanodrop 2000c.

The chain is made from TRBV5-1 and TRBJ2-5, and 7 junction bases match TRBD2. Sequencing input: naive CD4+ T cells from PBMCs. The meaning of the sample's cell subset or site label: CD45RA+ positively selected. This receptor was taken from a man between 18 and 29 years old in good health. Some clones in this sample may be carry-over from other donors' samples. The CDR3 protein is CASSLAGGEGKTQYF. The DNA is TGCGCCAGCAGCTTGGCGGGGGGAGAAGGGAAGACCCAGTACTTC.